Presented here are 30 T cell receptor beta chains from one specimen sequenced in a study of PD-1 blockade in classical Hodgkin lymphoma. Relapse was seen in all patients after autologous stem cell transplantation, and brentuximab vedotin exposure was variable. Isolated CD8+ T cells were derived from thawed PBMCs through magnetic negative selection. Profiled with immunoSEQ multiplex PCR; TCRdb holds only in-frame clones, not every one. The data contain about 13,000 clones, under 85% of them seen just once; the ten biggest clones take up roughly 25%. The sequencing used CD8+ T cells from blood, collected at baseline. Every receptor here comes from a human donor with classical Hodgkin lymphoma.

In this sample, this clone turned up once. The CDR3 sequence is CASSLSGGGNQPQHF. Here the CDR3 DNA reads TGTGCCAGCAGTTTATCGGGGGGGGGCAATCAGCCCCAGCATTTT. The rearrangement uses TRBV27 and TRBJ1-5, with D possibly matching TRBD1 (5 bases). The CDR3 has 15 residues. Trimming took off 0 bases at V and 2 bases at J, with 8 bases between the two ends. The germline V gene encodes CDR1 MNHEY and CDR2 SMNVEV (reference sequence).

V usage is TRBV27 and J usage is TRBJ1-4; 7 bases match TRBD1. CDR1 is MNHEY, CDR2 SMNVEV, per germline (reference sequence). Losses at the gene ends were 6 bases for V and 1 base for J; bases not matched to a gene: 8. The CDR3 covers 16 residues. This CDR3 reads CASSPQGDLTNEKLFF. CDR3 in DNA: TGTGCCAGCAGCCCCCAGGGGGACCTAACTAATGAAAAACTGTTTTTT.

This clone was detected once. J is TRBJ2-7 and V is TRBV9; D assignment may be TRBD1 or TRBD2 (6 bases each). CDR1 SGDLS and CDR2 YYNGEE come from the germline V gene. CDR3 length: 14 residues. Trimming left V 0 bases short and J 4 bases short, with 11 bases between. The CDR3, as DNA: TGTGCCAGCAGCGTAGAACAGGGAGGTTACGAGCAGTACTTC. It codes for CASSVEQGGYEQYF.

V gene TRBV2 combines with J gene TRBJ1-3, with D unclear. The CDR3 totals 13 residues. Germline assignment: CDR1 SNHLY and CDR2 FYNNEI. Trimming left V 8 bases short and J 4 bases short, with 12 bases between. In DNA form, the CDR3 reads TGTGCCAGCGAGTCAGGCTCGGGAAACACCATATATTTT. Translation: CASESGSGNTIYF.

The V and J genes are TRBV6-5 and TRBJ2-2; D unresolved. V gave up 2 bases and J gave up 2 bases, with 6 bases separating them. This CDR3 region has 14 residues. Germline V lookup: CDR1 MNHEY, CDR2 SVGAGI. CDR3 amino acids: CASSYGLNTGELFF. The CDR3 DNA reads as TGTGCCAGCAGTTACGGGTTAAACACCGGGGAGCTGTTTTTT.

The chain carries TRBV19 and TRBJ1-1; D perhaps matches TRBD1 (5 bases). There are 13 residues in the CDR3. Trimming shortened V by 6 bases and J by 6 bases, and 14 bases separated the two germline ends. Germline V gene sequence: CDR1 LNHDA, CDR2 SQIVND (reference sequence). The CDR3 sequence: CASRWGGVPEAFF. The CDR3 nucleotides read TGTGCCAGTAGGTGGGGGGGAGTTCCTGAAGCTTTCTTT. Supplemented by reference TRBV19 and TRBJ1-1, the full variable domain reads DGGITQSPKYLFRKEGQNVTLSCEQNLNHDAMYWYRQDPGQGLRLIYYSQIVNDFQKGDIAEGYSVSREKKESFPLTVTSAQKNPTAFYLCASRWGGVPEAFFGQGTRLTVV.

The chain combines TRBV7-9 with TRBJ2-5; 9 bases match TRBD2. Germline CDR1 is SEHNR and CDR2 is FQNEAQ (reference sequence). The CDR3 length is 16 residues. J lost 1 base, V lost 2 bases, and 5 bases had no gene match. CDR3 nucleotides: TGTGCCAGCAGCTTATTGGCTAGCGGGGCCCAAGAGACCCAGTACTTC. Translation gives CASSLLASGAQETQYF.

CDR3 amino acids: CAILPATGDVEQYF. The CDR3, as DNA: TGTGCCATCTTGCCTGCCACAGGGGACGTCGAGCAGTACTTC. The J gene is TRBJ2-7, the V gene TRBV10-3, with 7 bases identical to TRBD1. Germline-derived CDR1 and CDR2 are ENHRY and SYGVKD. This CDR3 has 14 amino acids. J was trimmed by 6 bases and V by 8 bases; bases with no gene match: 13.

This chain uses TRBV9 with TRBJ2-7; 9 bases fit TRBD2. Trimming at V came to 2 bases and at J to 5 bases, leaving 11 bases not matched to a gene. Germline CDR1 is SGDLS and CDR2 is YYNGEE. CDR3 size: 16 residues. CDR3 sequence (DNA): TGTGCCAGCAGCGTCGGATCGGCGGGGGGGTTACACGAGCAGTACTTC. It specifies CASSVGSAGGLHEQYF.

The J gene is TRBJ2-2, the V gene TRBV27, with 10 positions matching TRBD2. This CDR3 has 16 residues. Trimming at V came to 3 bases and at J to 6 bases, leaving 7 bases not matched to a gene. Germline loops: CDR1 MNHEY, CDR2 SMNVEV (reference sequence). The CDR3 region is CASSFERGGPPGELFF. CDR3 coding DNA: TGTGCCAGCAGTTTTGAGCGGGGGGGCCCCCCCGGGGAGCTGTTTTTT.

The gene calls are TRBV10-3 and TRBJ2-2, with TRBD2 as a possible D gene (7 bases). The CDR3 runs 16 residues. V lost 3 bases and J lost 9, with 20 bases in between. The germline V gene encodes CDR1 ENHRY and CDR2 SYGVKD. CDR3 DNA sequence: TGTGCCATCAGTGATCGAGGGGGGGCGGAGCTATGGGAGCTGTTTTTT. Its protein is CAISDRGGAELWELFF.

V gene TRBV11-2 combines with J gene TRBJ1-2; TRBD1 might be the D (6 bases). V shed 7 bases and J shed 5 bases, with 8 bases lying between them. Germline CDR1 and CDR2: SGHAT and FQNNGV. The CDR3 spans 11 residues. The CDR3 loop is CASTQGYGYTF. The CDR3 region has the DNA TGTGCCAGCACACAGGGATATGGCTACACCTTC.

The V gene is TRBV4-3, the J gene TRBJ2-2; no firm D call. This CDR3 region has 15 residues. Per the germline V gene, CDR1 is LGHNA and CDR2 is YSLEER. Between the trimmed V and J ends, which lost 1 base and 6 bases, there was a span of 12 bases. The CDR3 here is CASSQVKSLAGELFF. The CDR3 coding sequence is TGCGCCAGCAGCCAAGTGAAATCCTTGGCCGGGGAGCTGTTTTTT.

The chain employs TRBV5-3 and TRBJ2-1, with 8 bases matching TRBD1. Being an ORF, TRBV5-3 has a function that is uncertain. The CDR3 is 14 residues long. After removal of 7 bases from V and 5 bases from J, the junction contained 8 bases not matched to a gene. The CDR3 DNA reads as TGTGCCAGACCGGGACTCAGGGGGCACAATGAGCAGTTCTTC. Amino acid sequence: CARPGLRGHNEQFF.

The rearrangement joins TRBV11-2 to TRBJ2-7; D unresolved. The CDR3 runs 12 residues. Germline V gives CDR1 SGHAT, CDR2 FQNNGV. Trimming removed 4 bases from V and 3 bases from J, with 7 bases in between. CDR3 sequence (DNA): TGTGCCAGCAGCTCCGTGGGCTACGAGCAGTACTTC. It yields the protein CASSSVGYEQYF. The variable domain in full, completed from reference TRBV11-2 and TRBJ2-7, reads EAGVAQSPRYKIIEKRQSVAFWCNPISGHATLYWYQQILGQGPKLLIQFQNNGVVDDSQLPKDRFSAERLKGVDSTLKIQPAKLEDSAVYLCASSSVGYEQYFGPGTRLTVT.

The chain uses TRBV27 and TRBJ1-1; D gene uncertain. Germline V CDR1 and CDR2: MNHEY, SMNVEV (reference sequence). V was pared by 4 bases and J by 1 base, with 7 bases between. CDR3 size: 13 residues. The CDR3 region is CASSSTGNTEAFF. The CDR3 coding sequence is TGTGCCAGCAGTTCCACTGGGAACACTGAAGCTTTCTTT.

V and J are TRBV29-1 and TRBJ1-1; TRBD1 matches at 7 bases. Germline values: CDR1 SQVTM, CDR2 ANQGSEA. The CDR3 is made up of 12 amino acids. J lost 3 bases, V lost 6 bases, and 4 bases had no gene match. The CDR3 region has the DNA TGCAGCGTGGACACAGGGGACACTGAAGCTTTCTTT. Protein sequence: CSVDTGDTEAFF. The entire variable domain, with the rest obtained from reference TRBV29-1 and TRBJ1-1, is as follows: SAVISQKPSRDICQRGTSLTIQCQVDSQVTMMFWYRQQPGQSLTLIATANQGSEATYESGFVIDKFPISRPNLTFSTLTVSNMSPEDSSIYLCSVDTGDTEAFFGQGTRLTVV.

The CDR3 loop reads CASSFLMRSNQPQHF. For the CDR3, the DNA is TGTGCCAGCAGCTTTTTAATGAGGAGCAATCAGCCCCAGCATTTT. The rearrangement links TRBV7-9 to TRBJ1-5; no firm D call. Trimming took off 3 bases at V and 1 base at J, with 10 bases between the two ends. The V gene's germline CDR1 is SEHNR and CDR2 FQNEAQ (reference sequence). This CDR3 is built from 15 residues.

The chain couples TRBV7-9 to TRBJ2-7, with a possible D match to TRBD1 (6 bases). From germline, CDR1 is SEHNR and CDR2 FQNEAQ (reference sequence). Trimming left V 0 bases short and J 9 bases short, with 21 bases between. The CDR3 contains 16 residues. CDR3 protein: CASSLAGAGADDRQYF. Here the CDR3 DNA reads TGTGCCAGCAGCTTAGCGGGGGCAGGGGCCGACGACCGGCAGTACTTC.

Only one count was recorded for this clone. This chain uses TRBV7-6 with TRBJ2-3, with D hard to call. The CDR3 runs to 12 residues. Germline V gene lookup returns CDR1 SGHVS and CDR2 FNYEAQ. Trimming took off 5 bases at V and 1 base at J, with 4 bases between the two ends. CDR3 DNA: TGTGCCAGCAGCCCACGCACAGATACGCAGTATTTT. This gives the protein CASSPRTDTQYF.

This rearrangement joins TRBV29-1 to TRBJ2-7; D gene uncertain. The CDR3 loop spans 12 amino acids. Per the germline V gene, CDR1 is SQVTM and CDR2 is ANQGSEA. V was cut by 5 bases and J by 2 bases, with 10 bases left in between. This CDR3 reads CSVQQSPYEQYF. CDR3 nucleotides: TGCAGCGTTCAACAGTCTCCCTACGAGCAGTACTTC.

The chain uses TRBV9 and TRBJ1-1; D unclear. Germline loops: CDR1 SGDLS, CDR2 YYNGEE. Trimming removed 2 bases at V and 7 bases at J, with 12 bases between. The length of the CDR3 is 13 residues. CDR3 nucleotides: TGTGCCAGCAGCGTCGAGACGGGAAGTGAAGCTTTCTTT. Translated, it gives CASSVETGSEAFF.

The CDR3 DNA reads as TGTGCCAGCTCACGGAGACAGGACCGGGGAGCGACCCAGTACTTC. It specifies CASSRRQDRGATQYF. The J gene is TRBJ2-5, the V gene TRBV18; a possible D gene is TRBD1 (6 bases). The V and J ends lost 4 bases and 7 bases respectively, with 19 bases between them. The CDR3 contains 15 residues. From germline, CDR1 is KGHSH and CDR2 LQKENI.

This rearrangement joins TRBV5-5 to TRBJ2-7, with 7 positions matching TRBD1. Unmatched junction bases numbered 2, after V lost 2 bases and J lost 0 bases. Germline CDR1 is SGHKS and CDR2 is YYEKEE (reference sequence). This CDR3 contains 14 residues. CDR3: CASSFQGDSYEQYF. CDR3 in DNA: TGTGCCAGCAGCTTTCAGGGGGACTCCTACGAGCAGTACTTC.

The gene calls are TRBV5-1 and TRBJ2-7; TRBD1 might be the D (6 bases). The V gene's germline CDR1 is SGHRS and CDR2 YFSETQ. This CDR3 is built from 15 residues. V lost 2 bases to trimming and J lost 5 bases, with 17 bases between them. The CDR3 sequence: CASSFRTASVDEQYF. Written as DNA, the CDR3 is TGCGCCAGCAGCTTTCGGACAGCGAGCGTGGACGAGCAGTACTTC.

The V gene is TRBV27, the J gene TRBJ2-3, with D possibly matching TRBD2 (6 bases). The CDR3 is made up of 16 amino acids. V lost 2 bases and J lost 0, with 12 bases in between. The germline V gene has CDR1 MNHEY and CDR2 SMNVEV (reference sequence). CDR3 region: CASSLLVGTSTDTQYF. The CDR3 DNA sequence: TGTGCCAGCAGTTTACTCGTGGGGACTAGCACAGATACGCAGTATTTT.

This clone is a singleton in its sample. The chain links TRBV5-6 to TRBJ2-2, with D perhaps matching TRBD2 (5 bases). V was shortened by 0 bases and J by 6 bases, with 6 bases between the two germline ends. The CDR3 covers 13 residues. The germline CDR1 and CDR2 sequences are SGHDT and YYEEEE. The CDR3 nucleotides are TGTGCCAGCAGCTTGGGGCGGGCCGGGGAGCTGTTTTTT. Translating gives CASSLGRAGELFF.

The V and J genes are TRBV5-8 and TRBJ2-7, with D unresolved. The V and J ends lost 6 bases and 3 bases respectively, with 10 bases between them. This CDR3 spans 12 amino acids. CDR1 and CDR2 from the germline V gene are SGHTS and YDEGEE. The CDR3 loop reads CASKGLRYEQYF. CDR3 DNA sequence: TGTGCCAGCAAGGGTCTTCGCTACGAGCAGTACTTC.

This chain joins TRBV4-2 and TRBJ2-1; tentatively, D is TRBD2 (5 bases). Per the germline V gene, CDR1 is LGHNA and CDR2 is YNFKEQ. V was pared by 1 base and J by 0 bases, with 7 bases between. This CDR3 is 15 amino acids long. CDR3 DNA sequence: TGTGCCAGCAGCCAAGCCGGGAACTCCTACAATGAGCAGTTCTTC. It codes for CASSQAGNSYNEQFF.

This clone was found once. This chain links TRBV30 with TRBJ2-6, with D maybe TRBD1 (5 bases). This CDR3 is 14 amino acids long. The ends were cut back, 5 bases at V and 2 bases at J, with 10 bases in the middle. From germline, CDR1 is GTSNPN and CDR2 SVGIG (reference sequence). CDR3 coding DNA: TGTGCCTGGCAAGGGGCAGCTGGGGCCAACGTCCTGACTTTC. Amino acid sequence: CAWQGAAGANVLTF.